This T cell receptor beta chain appears in the sequencing data of a study of CD8+ T cells in alopecia areata. In the study overall: Treated individuals took tofacitinib by mouth, 5 to 10 mg twice daily.

This CDR3 region has 13 residues. Germline CDR1 and CDR2: MNHEY and SMNVEV (reference sequence). Trimming cost V 8 bases and J 5 bases, with 15 bases left between them. As concerns this clone: Its target is not known.

Once RNA had been extracted, it was reverse transcribed into cDNA to act as the sequencing template. Assay: immunoSEQ multiplex PCR; the TCRdb copy retains only in-frame clones and omits some. The table lists under 350,000 clones, about 62% of them singletons, with over 1.5% in the top ten. Findings and limits, study-wide: One nonresponder leaves baseline CD8+ expansion's link to response uncertain. Tofacitinib produced a significant decrease in scalp clonality and in expanded CD8+ clones among the top 100.

Treatment specified: oral pan-JAK inhibitor, 5-10 mg twice daily. This clonotype was sampled from a human donor with alopecia areata. The starting material was CD4+ T cells sorted from blood, obtained at week 24, from a patient treated with tofacitinib. The V gene is TRBV27, the J gene TRBJ1-2; D is perhaps TRBD1 (5 bases). The CDR3 is CASRGSGPYGYTF. The CDR3 DNA is TGTGCCAGCCGGGGGAGCGGGCCTTATGGCTACACCTTC.